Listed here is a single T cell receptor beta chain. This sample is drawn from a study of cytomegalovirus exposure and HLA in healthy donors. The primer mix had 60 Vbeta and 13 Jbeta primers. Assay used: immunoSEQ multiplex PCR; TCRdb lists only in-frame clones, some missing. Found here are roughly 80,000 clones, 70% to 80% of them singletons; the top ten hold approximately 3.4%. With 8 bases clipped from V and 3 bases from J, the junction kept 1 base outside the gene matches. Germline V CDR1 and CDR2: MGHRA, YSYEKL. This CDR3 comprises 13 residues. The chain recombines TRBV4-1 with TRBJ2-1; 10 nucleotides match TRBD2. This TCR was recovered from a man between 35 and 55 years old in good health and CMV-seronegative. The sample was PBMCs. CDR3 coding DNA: TGCGCCAGCGGGACTAGCGTCTACAATGAGCAGTTCTTC. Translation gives CASGTSVYNEQFF.